Listed here is a single T cell receptor (beta chain). Its cognate antigen is unknown. The source of the sample is a study of cytomegalovirus exposure and HLA in healthy donors. Study-wide background: Among about 380 genotyped donors, around 81% fell in the Caucasian-associated ancestry cluster.

The CDR3 runs 15 residues. The germline CDR1 and CDR2 sequences are SGHTS and YDEGEE. The V end was cut by 4 bases, the J end by 0 bases, with 11 bases between. A multiplex PCR was run with 60 Vbeta primers and 13 Jbeta primers. Original processing methods: Unique TCR beta chains totaled some 80 million in a later count, with roughly 11 million of them shared. The protocol was immunoSEQ multiplex PCR, while the TCRdb copy is restricted to in-frame clones and leaves out a portion. V and J calls and clone size come straight from that table; D and trimming were deduced from the DNA. This repertoire shows 150,000 to 200,000 clones, 79% found once; its top ten account for under 0.75%. Study outcomes and limitations: Several of the most significant clusters appeared linked to common viral pathogens, based on a later analysis. A later analysis, which compared TCR beta chains of equal frequency, found the HLA-associated ones more clonally expanded.

The chain recombines TRBV5-8 with TRBJ1-5, with a weak D call TRBD1 (6 bases). Sequencing used PBMCs. The clonotype was recovered from a woman aged 40 to 55 in good health and CMV-seronegative. The CDR3: CASSPGQSSNQPQHF. DNA of the CDR3: TGTGCCAGCAGCCCCGGACAGAGTAGCAATCAGCCCCAGCATTTT.